Listed here are 27 T cell receptor beta chains from one sample, sequenced in a study of T cells after posttransplantation cyclophosphamide. TCRdb's table, derived via immunoSEQ multiplex PCR, lists solely in-frame clones and lacks some. The sample includes over 10,000 clones, roughly 2% of them seen just once. Treatment was busulfan-fludarabine conditioning, a marrow graft, and cyclophosphamide on days +3 and +4. The sample in question was PBMCs, obtained after allogeneic stem cell transplant with posttransplant cyclophosphamide. All receptors derive from a male patient aged 30 to 40 who received an allogeneic stem cell transplant from a related donor, was CMV-positive, and had no GVHD. Part of the T cell pool may stem from the graft donor.

The chain combines TRBV19 with TRBJ2-6; weak D call: TRBD2 (5 bases). Germline V gene lookup returns CDR1 LNHDA and CDR2 SQIVND (reference sequence). The CDR3 is 16 residues long. The ends were cut back, 3 bases at V and 0 bases at J, with 9 bases in the middle. The CDR3 DNA sequence: TGTGCCAGTAGTATCGGGGTTCTCTCTGGGGCCAACGTCCTGACTTTC. This sequence encodes CASSIGVLSGANVLTF.

This clone was seen only a few times. This chain joins TRBV25-1 and TRBJ1-2; possible D gene TRBD1, 5 bases. The CDR3 has 15 residues. Germline CDR1 and CDR2: MGHDK and SYGVNS. V dropped 2 bases and J dropped 4 bases, with 14 bases sitting between them. This chain's CDR3 is CASSEMTAASYGYTF. The CDR3 DNA follows: TGTGCCAGCAGTGAAATGACAGCCGCTTCCTATGGCTACACCTTC.

This chain joins TRBV11-3 and TRBJ2-7; the D gene is possibly TRBD1 (7 bases). This CDR3 is 14 amino acids long. Germline-derived CDR1 and CDR2 are SGHNT and YENEEA. Trimming removed 3 bases at V and 6 bases at J, with 15 bases between. CDR3 loop: CASSLGQGGSEQYF. The DNA for the CDR3 is TGTGCCAGCAGCTTGGGGCAGGGGGGTAGCGAGCAGTACTTC.

There are a few counts of this clone. The rearrangement uses TRBV9 and TRBJ2-7; 9 positions match TRBD1. Germline V gives CDR1 SGDLS, CDR2 YYNGEE. There are 14 residues in the CDR3. V was clipped by 0 bases and J by 6 bases; unmatched bases: 4. For the CDR3, the DNA is TGTGCCAGCAGCGTAGGAGGGACAGGGACCGAGCAGTACTTC. It codes for CASSVGGTGTEQYF.

The genes are TRBV5-4 and TRBJ2-7; D gene ambiguous. Trimming took off 0 bases at V and 5 bases at J, with 9 bases between the two ends. In germline, CDR1 is SGHNT, CDR2 YYREEE (reference sequence). The CDR3 loop spans 13 amino acids. The CDR3 region is CASSLDGLHEQYF. CDR3 in DNA: TGTGCCAGCAGCTTGGATGGGCTCCACGAGCAGTACTTC.

Only a few counts were recorded for this clone. The chain is built from TRBV5-1 and TRBJ2-7; 13 bases are a match to TRBD2. The CDR3 has 14 residues. Germline CDR1 reads SGHRS; CDR2 reads YFSETQ. J gave up 6 bases and V 0 bases, and 0 bases lay outside the gene matches. CDR3 sequence reads: CASSLGTSGGEQYF. CDR3 in DNA: TGCGCCAGCAGCTTGGGGACTAGCGGGGGCGAGCAGTACTTC.

The V gene is TRBV28, the J gene TRBJ2-5; D remains unclear. Germline CDR1 is MDHEN and CDR2 is SYDVKM. CDR3 length: 13 amino acids. The V and J ends lost 2 bases and 3 bases respectively, with 7 bases between them. In DNA, the CDR3 is TGTGCCAGCAGTTTAGGGCAGGAAGAGACCCAGTACTTC. Translation gives CASSLGQEETQYF.

The sample holds a few counts of this clone. V is TRBV7-9 and J is TRBJ1-1, with a possible D match to TRBD1 (6 bases). CDR1 and CDR2 from the germline V gene are SEHNR and FQNEAQ (reference sequence). This CDR3 region has 13 residues. Trimming removed 5 bases at V and 10 bases at J, with 17 bases between. CDR3 region: CASSPRQVVGAFF. CDR3 DNA sequence: TGTGCCAGCAGCCCAAGACAGGTCGTCGGAGCTTTCTTT.

A few counts support this clone. This chain joins TRBV28 and TRBJ2-7; 11 bases fit TRBD2. The CDR3 spans 15 residues. Germline-derived CDR1 and CDR2 are MDHEN and SYDVKM. V trimming: 8 bases; J trimming: 2 bases; junction bases outside the gene matches: 8. The CDR3 sequence: CASDTSGRGPYEQYF. The CDR3 bases are TGTGCCAGCGATACTAGCGGGAGAGGGCCCTACGAGCAGTACTTC.

Here the CDR3 reads CASSPPGGSGELFF. Here the CDR3 DNA reads TGTGCCAGCAGCCCACCTGGCGGTTCCGGGGAGCTGTTTTTT. The chain employs TRBV11-2 and TRBJ2-2; D remains unclear. Per the germline V gene, CDR1 is SGHAT and CDR2 is FQNNGV. With 5 bases removed from V and 6 bases from J, the gap between germline ends came to 13 bases. The CDR3 runs 14 residues. Full variable domain (remainder filled in from reference TRBV11-2 and TRBJ2-2): EAGVAQSPRYKIIEKRQSVAFWCNPISGHATLYWYQQILGQGPKLLIQFQNNGVVDDSQLPKDRFSAERLKGVDSTLKIQPAKLEDSAVYLCASSPPGGSGELFFGEGSRLTVL.

The genes are TRBV6-1 and TRBJ1-5; 9 bases match TRBD1. This CDR3 comprises 14 residues. Germline V gives CDR1 MNHNS, CDR2 SASEGT. Unmatched junction bases numbered 2, after V lost 6 bases and J lost 2 bases. The CDR3 reads CASRDRGGNQPQHF. The CDR3 nucleotides read TGTGCCAGCAGGGACAGGGGCGGCAATCAGCCCCAGCATTTT.

This clone has more than one count but fewer than ten. The chain carries TRBV5-3 and TRBJ2-3, with a tentative D call TRBD1 (5 bases). TRBV5-3 is labeled an ORF, and its function is uncertain. Trimming took 4 bases from V and 3 from J, leaving 15 bases between them. This CDR3 region has 15 residues. The DNA of the CDR3 is TGTGCCAGAAGCCCCAGGGTGGTCGGAACAGATACGCAGTATTTT. Its protein is CARSPRVVGTDTQYF.

This clone was seen a handful of times. V is TRBV28 and J is TRBJ1-1, with a weak D call TRBD1 (5 bases). Trimming left V 5 bases short and J 1 base short, with 11 bases between. This CDR3 has 14 residues. The V gene's germline CDR1 is MDHEN and CDR2 SYDVKM. The CDR3 loop is CASSPPGGNTEAFF. The CDR3 nucleotides read TGTGCCAGCAGTCCCCCCGGGGGGAACACTGAAGCTTTCTTT.

In DNA, the CDR3 is TGCGCCAGCGAAAGACTAGCGGGAGTAAATAGCACAGATACGCAGTATTTT. Encoded protein: CASERLAGVNSTDTQYF. The genes are TRBV10-1 and TRBJ2-3; the match to TRBD2 covers 12 bases. The germline CDR1 and CDR2 sequences are WNHNN and SYGVQD (reference sequence). The CDR3 totals 17 residues. Unmatched junction bases numbered 9, after V lost 8 bases and J lost 0 bases.

This clone was observed a handful of times. The chain couples TRBV19 to TRBJ2-3; TRBD2 is a possible D gene (7 bases). Germline assignment: CDR1 LNHDA and CDR2 SQIVND (reference sequence). V lost 2 bases and J lost 2, with 14 bases in between. This CDR3 spans 16 amino acids. In DNA form, the CDR3 reads TGTGCCAGTAGTATAAGGGGGGACTACCTCACAGATACGCAGTATTTT. Its protein is CASSIRGDYLTDTQYF.

This clone was counted a few times. This chain connects TRBV7-2 to TRBJ2-2, with D hard to call. Germline lookup yields CDR1 SGHTA and CDR2 FQGNSA. Trimming left V 0 bases short and J 5 bases short, with 13 bases between. The CDR3 is 16 residues long. This CDR3 reads CASSLAPGWQTGELFF. CDR3 coding DNA: TGTGCCAGCAGCTTAGCTCCAGGTTGGCAGACCGGGGAGCTGTTTTTT.

In this sample, this clone turned up a few times. The chain has TRBV6-6 and TRBJ2-7, with TRBD2 identical over 7 bases. The CDR3 sequence is 14 residues long. Germline CDR1 is MNHNY and CDR2 is SVGAGI (reference sequence). Germline trimming cut 8 bases from V and 5 bases from J; bases unmatched to any gene: 12. CDR3 residues: CASRPGGLPHEQYF. In DNA form, the CDR3 reads TGTGCCAGCCGACCGGGGGGACTCCCCCACGAGCAGTACTTC.

This clone appeared a few times. V gene TRBV13 combines with J gene TRBJ2-7; 11 nucleotides match TRBD2. The germline CDR1 and CDR2 sequences are PRHDT and FYEKMQ (reference sequence). CDR3 size: 15 residues. V was clipped by 5 bases and J by 4 bases; unmatched bases: 7. This CDR3 is CASSHGTSGDYEQYF. DNA of the CDR3: TGTGCCAGCAGCCACGGGACTAGCGGAGATTACGAGCAGTACTTC.

This clone has only a few counts. The chain combines TRBV28 with TRBJ2-3, with TRBD1 matching over 8 bases. Trimming cost V 2 bases and J 0 bases; bases outside gene matches: 7. This CDR3 is 17 amino acids long. Per the germline V gene, CDR1 is MDHEN and CDR2 is SYDVKM. CDR3 amino acids: CASSLRPRQGSTDTQYF. The CDR3 region has the DNA TGTGCCAGCAGTTTACGTCCTCGACAGGGGAGCACAGATACGCAGTATTTT.

This clone occurred a few times. The chain couples TRBV29-1 to TRBJ2-7; 8 nucleotides agree with TRBD1. CDR1 and CDR2 (germline): SQVTM, ANQGSEA. V was clipped by 5 bases and J by 5 bases; unmatched bases: 5. The CDR3 covers 12 residues. Here the CDR3 DNA reads TGCAGCGTTTCGGACAGGGCGCACGAGCAGTACTTC. This translates into CSVSDRAHEQYF.

This clone was picked up a small number of times. Here the CDR3 reads CASSMSGGSSRFSYEQYF. The CDR3, as DNA: TGTGCCAGCAGCATGAGCGGGGGGTCGAGTAGATTTTCCTACGAGCAGTACTTC. The chain links TRBV7-9 to TRBJ2-7; 9 bases line up with TRBD2. The CDR3 contains 18 residues. Trimming at V came to 5 bases and at J to 1 base, leaving 15 bases not matched to a gene. CDR1 SEHNR and CDR2 FQNEAQ come from the germline V gene (reference sequence).

The rearrangement links TRBV7-9 to TRBJ2-1, with TRBD1 identical over 9 bases. Per the germline V gene, CDR1 is SEHNR and CDR2 is FQNEAQ (reference sequence). V was pared by 3 bases and J by 8 bases, with 11 bases of the junction left unmatched. The CDR3 spans 16 residues. The CDR3 bases are TGTGCCAGCAGCTTGCGTCCCGGGACAGGGCACTATGAGCAGTTCTTC. Protein: CASSLRPGTGHYEQFF.

The chain joins TRBV5-1 to TRBJ2-3, with 9 positions matching TRBD2. The CDR3 covers 17 residues. With V trimmed by 0 bases and J by 2 bases, 7 bases remained unmatched. CDR1 and CDR2 from the germline V gene are SGHRS and YFSETQ. The CDR3 DNA reads TGCGCCAGCAGCTTGGATGGGCGGGGGGGCACCACAGATACGCAGTATTTT. This codes for CASSLDGRGGTTDTQYF.

This sequence joins TRBV7-9 and TRBJ1-2; TRBD1 matches 9 bases. The length of the CDR3 is 16 residues. V trimming: 2 bases; J trimming: 4 bases; junction bases outside the gene matches: 8. Per germline, CDR1 SEHNR and CDR2 FQNEAQ (reference sequence). The CDR3 region is CASSLYWTGVSYGYTF. Written as DNA, the CDR3 is TGTGCCAGCAGCTTATACTGGACAGGGGTTAGCTATGGCTACACCTTC.

V and J are TRBV4-1 and TRBJ1-2; D remains unclear. Germline CDR1 MGHRA, CDR2 YSYEKL. V shed 0 bases and J shed 5 bases, with 4 bases lying between them. The CDR3 totals 12 residues. DNA for the CDR3: TGCGCCAGCAGCCAAGATCAGTATGGCTACACCTTC. Encoded protein: CASSQDQYGYTF.

This clone appeared a few times. This chain joins TRBV6-6 and TRBJ2-1, with D perhaps matching TRBD2 (6 bases). Trimming removed 3 bases at V and 5 bases at J, with 11 bases between. CDR3 length equals 14 residues. Germline V CDR1 and CDR2: MNHNY, SVGAGI (reference sequence). CDR3 amino acids: CASSYLGGHNEQFF. CDR3 DNA sequence: TGTGCCAGCAGTTATCTGGGAGGCCACAATGAGCAGTTCTTC.

The chain couples TRBV5-1 to TRBJ2-3; TRBD2 agrees at 9 bases. In germline, CDR1 is SGHRS, CDR2 YFSETQ. The V and J ends lost 4 bases and 3 bases, in that order; junction bases with no gene match: 12. This CDR3 is built from 17 residues. In nucleotides, the CDR3 is TGCGCCAGCAGCCCCCGCCCCTTGCGGGGGGGAACAGATACGCAGTATTTT. As protein: CASSPRPLRGGTDTQYF.